These 2 T cell receptor beta chains came from one sample sequenced in a study of T cell clones after liver transplantation. Clones were sequenced by immunoSEQ multiplex PCR, and TCRdb holds only the in-frame ones, with some missing. Found here are 70,000 to 95,000 clones, 75% to 90% of them singletons; the top ten hold roughly 3%. The source material was CD4+ T cells from blood, sampled at the 22-month timepoint. These receptors were taken from a human patient who received a liver transplant. Some T cells may be graft donor cells.

V usage is TRBV7-6 and J usage is TRBJ2-1, with TRBD2 identical over 11 bases. CDR3 length: 18 residues. Per the germline V gene, CDR1 is SGHVS and CDR2 is FNYEAQ. V shed 4 bases and J 8 bases; nucleotides not matched to a gene: 16. For the CDR3, the DNA is TGTGCCAGCAGCTCACGAGCCGGGACTAGCGGTGTGTTCGATGAGCAGTTCTTC. Its protein is CASSSRAGTSGVFDEQFF.

This clone was picked up one time. The chain employs TRBV7-3 and TRBJ2-3; 9 nucleotides match TRBD1. V shed 8 bases and J 2 bases; nucleotides not matched to a gene: 2. Per germline, CDR1 SGHTA and CDR2 FQGTGA. The CDR3 extends over 13 amino acids. As DNA, the CDR3 is TGTGCCAGCGGGACAGGGTACACAGATACGCAGTATTTT. Translation gives CASGTGYTDTQYF.